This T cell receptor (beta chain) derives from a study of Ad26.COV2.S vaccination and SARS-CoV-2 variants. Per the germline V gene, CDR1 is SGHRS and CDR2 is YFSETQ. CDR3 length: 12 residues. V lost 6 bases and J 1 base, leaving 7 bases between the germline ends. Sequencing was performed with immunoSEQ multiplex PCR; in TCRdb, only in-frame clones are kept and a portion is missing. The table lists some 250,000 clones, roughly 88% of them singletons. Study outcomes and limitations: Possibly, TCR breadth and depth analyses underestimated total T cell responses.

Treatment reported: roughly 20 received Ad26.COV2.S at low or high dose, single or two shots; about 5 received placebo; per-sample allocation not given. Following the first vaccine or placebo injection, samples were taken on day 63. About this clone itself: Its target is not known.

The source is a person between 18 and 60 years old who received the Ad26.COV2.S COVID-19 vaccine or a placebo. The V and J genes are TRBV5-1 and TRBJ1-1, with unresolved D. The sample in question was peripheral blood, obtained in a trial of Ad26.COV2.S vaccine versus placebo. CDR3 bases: TGCGCCAGCATAGCAGCGAACACTGAAGCTTTCTTT. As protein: CASIAANTEAFF.